This is a list of T cell receptor beta chains from one sample in a study of cytomegalovirus exposure and HLA in healthy donors. Clones were sequenced by immunoSEQ multiplex PCR, and TCRdb holds only the in-frame ones, with some missing. This table has hundreds of thousands of clones, around 83% appearing once. The sample comprised PBMCs. These receptors came from a girl under 18 in good health and CMV-seronegative. Each CDR3 is given with its conserved first and last residue. The D gene is left open where the match is weak. The size field is filled for only some rows; it gives once, few, many or a size class.

CASSLDRGQVPMNEQFF,TGTGCCAGCAGCTTGGATAGGGGACAGGTACCTATGAATGAGCAGTTCTTC,TRBV5-6,TRBJ2-1,NA,TRBD1
CSVLVLAGLPDTQYF,TGCAGCGTTCTAGTGTTGGCGGGGCTCCCAGATACGCAGTATTTT,TRBV29-1,TRBJ2-3,few,NA
CASSPQGFGQNTEAFF,TGTGCCAGCTCACCTCAGGGGTTTGGCCAAAACACTGAAGCTTTCTTT,TRBV18,TRBJ1-1,NA,NA
CASSPQGRSYEQYF,TGTGCCAGCAGCCCTCAGGGCAGGTCCTACGAGCAGTACTTC,TRBV5-8,TRBJ2-7,NA,NA
CATIRDRVQETQYF,TGTGCCACCATCCGGGACAGGGTCCAAGAGACCCAGTACTTC,TRBV6-1,TRBJ2-5,once,TRBD1
CASSPGGLRETQYF,TGTGCCAGCAGCCCAGGGGGGCTTAGGGAGACCCAGTACTTC,TRBV6-5,TRBJ2-5,NA,NA
CASRAELTGTYGYTF,TGTGCCTCCCGTGCTGAACTGACAGGGACCTATGGCTACACCTTC,TRBV2,TRBJ1-2,NA,TRBD1
CASSLGGETLLHF,TGTGCCAGCAGCTTGGGTGGAGAAACCCTCTTACATTTT,TRBV5-6,TRBJ1-3,NA,NA
CARPFGKGGFTRSTDTQYF,TGTGCCAGGCCTTTCGGGAAGGGGGGGTTCACCCGAAGCACAGATACGCAGTATTTT,TRBV6-4,TRBJ2-3,NA,NA
CASSLVGGGNEKLFF,TGTGCCAGCAGCCTGGTAGGGGGAGGGAATGAAAAACTGTTTTTT,TRBV7-2,TRBJ1-4,NA,NA
CASRDLANYGYTF,TGTGCCAGCCGGGACTTGGCAAACTATGGCTACACCTTC,TRBV18,TRBJ1-2,NA,NA
CASSRLAIGMNEQYF,TGTGCCAGCAGCCGACTAGCGATCGGGATGAATGAGCAGTACTTC,TRBV7-2,TRBJ2-5,NA,TRBD2
CASSPSVVAGTEAFF,TGTGCCAGCTCACCTTCCGTGGTGGCAGGGACTGAAGCTTTCTTT,TRBV18,TRBJ1-1,once,NA
CASSTNREGGYTF,TGTGCCAGCAGCACGAACAGGGAGGGTGGCTACACCTTC,TRBV9,TRBJ1-2,NA,NA
CASSTTGHGYTF,TGTGCCAGCAGCACGACAGGCCATGGCTACACCTTC,TRBV7-2,TRBJ1-2,NA,NA
CASSEWQGSYNEQFF,TGTGCCAGCAGTGAATGGCAGGGCTCCTACAATGAGCAGTTCTTC,TRBV6-1,TRBJ2-1,NA,NA
CAAGGWGTSGRETQYF,TGTGCCGCCGGAGGGTGGGGGACTAGCGGTCGAGAGACCCAGTACTTC,TRBV7-9,TRBJ2-5,NA,TRBD2
CASSQDSLPGRQETQYF,TGCGCCAGCAGCCAAGACTCTCTACCAGGAAGACAAGAGACCCAGTACTTC,TRBV4-1,TRBJ2-5,NA,NA
CASSIDRGGYSNQPQHF,TGTGCCAGTAGTATCGACAGGGGCGGGTATAGCAATCAGCCCCAGCATTTT,TRBV19,TRBJ1-5,NA,TRBD1
CASSPVDRAYNQPQHF,TGTGCCAGCAGTCCCGTCGACAGGGCTTACAATCAGCCCCAGCATTTT,TRBV28,TRBJ1-5,NA,TRBD1